This T cell receptor (beta chain) was captured by sequencing in a study of glioma-infiltrating T cells (dated by TCRdb to 2015 to 2016). Describing the broader study: The study sequenced TCR alpha- and beta-chain repertoires from glioma tissue, from non-neoplastic brain tissue and from matched peripheral blood mononuclear cells. The paired cohort was made up of three low-grade glioma patients, several primary glioblastoma patients and three non-glioma patients who contributed non-neoplastic brain tissue. To measure divergence between tissue and blood T-cell populations, each tissue-infiltrating repertoire was compared with the peripheral blood repertoire of the same patient.

The CDR3 runs 14 amino acids, cysteine and phenylalanine included. Of the read, only the CDR3 DNA is kept; its 42 bases are in frame from base 1. At the junction V is shortened by 1 base and J by 7 bases, with 11 bases in between. From the germline V gene (reference sequence), CDR1 is SEHNR and CDR2 is FQNEAQ. Broad study findings and their caveats: In non-neoplastic patients, VJ-independent divergence between tissue and blood fell below expectation, whereas in all gliomas, and especially in low-grade gliomas, the divergence rose above expectation. Group comparisons were based on small numbers of patients: three non-neoplastic, three low-grade glioma and about 8 glioblastoma patients. Tissue and blood shared very few CDR3 sequences, a result attributed to high CDR3 diversity and limited sampling.

This clonotype was observed many times. Its antigen target is currently unknown. No much larger clonotype is one base removed from it; base qualities were not supplied. TCR alpha and beta CDR3 regions were amplified with the iRepertoire nested amplicon-rescue multiplex PCR (arm-PCR) platform from RNA. The input for one-step reverse transcription and amplification was about 95-400 ng of tissue mRNA or PBMC total RNA. Following bead purification, Illumina adapters were added by a secondary multiplex PCR, and the libraries were gel-purified between 200 and 400 bp. Demultiplexing relied on internal 6-nucleotide barcodes carried by the libraries. The libraries were sequenced on an Illumina MiSeq using 2x220 or 2x250 nucleotide paired-end reads. In the source study's methods: Paired reads were merged using FLASH 1.2.11 and aligned with BWA-MEM to the GRCh37 human genome, and TRA and TRB reads were then extracted. V and J assignment used an IMGT-derived reference of cassette sequences and CDR3 motifs that included pseudogenes. Reads were translated in three frames, and productive CDR3s were defined as those with a C...FGXG motif and no stop codons. A clonotype was defined as a unique combination of a V-J cassette pair and a CDR3 amino acid sequence. Reads were filtered by Hamming distance, thresholded by each sample's sequence error rate in mapped regions. TCRdb passed the public sequencing reads through fastp at Q25 and MiXCR, retaining productive beta sequences. Every entry covers one CDR3 protein and lists the most common genes and DNA from its rows. For this entry, the V and J calls and clone size follow TCRdb and not the study's own pipeline. The sample records 150,000 to 200,000 distinct CDR3 sequences, approximately 30% of which are singletons. In total, the top ten clones hold roughly a fifth of the sample.

Specimen: glioma tissue, nonneoplastic brain tissue, or PBMCs (not recorded which). This TCR came from a human donor with low-grade glioma or glioblastoma, undergoing nonglioma brain surgery, or in good health (not recorded which). Here the chain combines TRBV7-9 and TRBJ1-5; there is no confident call for the D gene. The sequenced DNA is TGTGCCAGCAGCTTAGACGTAGGCGTGCAGCCCCAGCATTTT. It is translated as CASSLDVGVQPQHF.